The 26 T cell receptor beta chains given below trace back to one sample, sequenced in a study of CD8+ T cells in alopecia areata. As the sequencing template, cDNA was produced by extracting RNA and reverse transcribing it. This table comes from immunoSEQ multiplex PCR, and its TCRdb copy is limited to in-frame clones, with some not included. The sample yields about 190,000 clones, 60% seen once. The treatment is: oral pan-JAK inhibitor, 5-10 mg twice daily. Sequencing used CD4+ T cells sorted from blood, obtained at week 4, from a patient treated with tofacitinib. Receptors were obtained from a human donor with alopecia areata.

This rearrangement joins TRBV2 to TRBJ2-3, with a possible D match to TRBD1 (6 bases). The CDR3 contains 13 residues. Trimming pared 7 bases from V and 1 base from J, leaving 9 bases between. CDR1 is SNHLY and CDR2 is FYNNEI in the germline V gene. The CDR3 coding sequence is TGTGCCAGCAACAGGGATGGCACAGATACGCAGTATTTT. Translation gives CASNRDGTDTQYF.

This clone has just a few counts. V is TRBV6-5 and J is TRBJ2-7; a weak D match, TRBD1 (5 bases). CDR1 and CDR2 from the germline V gene are MNHEY and SVGAGI. This CDR3 spans 12 amino acids. CDR3 DNA sequence: TGTACCCGACGACAGCCCCTCTACGAGCAGTACTTC. This sequence encodes CTRRQPLYEQYF.

This clone occurred a few times. The V call is TRBV29-1, the J call TRBJ2-1; D is perhaps TRBD1 or TRBD2 (5 bases each). Trimming took 4 bases from V and 4 from J, leaving 11 bases between them. CDR1 and CDR2 (germline): SQVTM, ANQGSEA. The CDR3 sequence is 13 residues long. For the CDR3, the DNA is TGCAGCGTTGTCGGGGACGTATACAATGAGCAGTTCTTC. This encodes CSVVGDVYNEQFF.

The table lists this clone with a few counts. This sample includes further DNA sequences coding for the same CDR3. The chain carries TRBV29-1 and TRBJ1-5; tentative D call: TRBD1 (5 bases). This CDR3 spans 13 amino acids. V was shortened by 6 bases and J by 2 bases, with 11 bases between the two germline ends. Per the germline V gene, CDR1 is SQVTM and CDR2 is ANQGSEA. Here the CDR3 reads CSVGDRGNQPQHF. DNA of the CDR3: TGCAGCGTAGGGGATAGGGGCAATCAGCCCCAGCATTTT.

The rearrangement uses TRBV13 and TRBJ2-7; the D is unclear. The CDR3 has 14 residues. The V gene lost 3 bases and the J gene lost 1 base, with 10 bases spanning the gap. Germline lookup yields CDR1 PRHDT and CDR2 FYEKMQ (reference sequence). The DNA for the CDR3 is TGTGCCAGCAGCTTGTCGACGATATCCTACGAGCAGTACTTC. This sequence encodes CASSLSTISYEQYF.

The chain is built from TRBV4-2 and TRBJ2-1; D uncertain. From germline, CDR1 is LGHNA and CDR2 YNFKEQ. This CDR3 spans 12 amino acids. V lost 0 bases and J 6 bases, leaving 3 bases between the germline ends. The CDR3 DNA reads TGTGCCAGCAGCCAAGACGCCAATGAGCAGTTCTTC. It encodes CASSQDANEQFF.

V usage is TRBV29-1 and J usage is TRBJ2-1; no firm D call. V shed 8 bases and J shed 9 bases, with 11 bases lying between them. This CDR3 region has 10 residues. The germline V gene has CDR1 SQVTM and CDR2 ANQGSEA. The CDR3 loop is CSYNGPEQFF. The CDR3 DNA sequence: TGCAGCTACAACGGACCTGAGCAGTTCTTC.

The chain combines TRBV28 with TRBJ2-7; 11 positions agree with TRBD1. Losses at the gene ends were 6 bases for V and 3 bases for J; bases not matched to a gene: 7. Germline assignment: CDR1 MDHEN and CDR2 SYDVKM. This CDR3 region has 15 residues. The CDR3: CASSHKGQGDYEQYF. The DNA of the CDR3 is TGTGCCAGCAGCCACAAGGGACAGGGGGACTACGAGCAGTACTTC.

Regarding this clone: Other DNA sequences within the sample encode an identical CDR3. The chain employs TRBV30 and TRBJ1-5, with a possible D match to TRBD1 (6 bases). CDR1 is GTSNPN and CDR2 is SVGIG in the germline V gene (reference sequence). The V gene lost 2 bases and the J gene lost 4 bases, with 9 bases spanning the gap. The CDR3 contains 13 residues. The CDR3 DNA is TGTGCCTGGAGTCTCAGGGGAAATCAGCCCCAGCATTTT. It specifies CAWSLRGNQPQHF.

This clone was recorded a few times. The J gene is TRBJ1-1, the V gene TRBV20-1, with D maybe TRBD1 (5 bases). The CDR3 is made up of 11 amino acids. CDR1 DFQATT and CDR2 SNEGSKA come from the germline V gene (reference sequence). V shed 2 bases and J shed 7 bases, with 8 bases lying between them. The CDR3 coding sequence is TGCAGTGCTAGACAGGGTAGTGAAGCTTTCTTT. This gives the protein CSARQGSEAFF.

This clone was counted a single time. This sequence joins TRBV30 and TRBJ2-6; D uncertain. The germline CDR1 and CDR2 sequences are GTSNPN and SVGIG (reference sequence). The germline V and J ends were trimmed by 3 bases and 0 bases, with 12 bases remaining between them. The CDR3 spans 16 residues. As DNA, the CDR3 is TGTGCCTGGAGACGTGGGCGACTCTCTGGGGCCAACGTCCTGACTTTC. The encoded protein is CAWRRGRLSGANVLTF.

The V gene is TRBV6-1, the J gene TRBJ1-2, with D possibly matching TRBD1 (5 bases). This CDR3 spans 13 amino acids. With 7 bases removed from V and 4 bases from J, the gap between germline ends came to 13 bases. Germline V CDR1 and CDR2: MNHNS, SASEGT. Here the CDR3 reads CASNLEQGYGYTF. CDR3 DNA: TGTGCCAGCAATCTGGAGCAGGGCTATGGCTACACCTTC.

This chain links TRBV29-1 with TRBJ2-1; the match to TRBD1 covers 8 bases. The CDR3 consists of 13 residues. Trimming removed 6 bases from V and 7 bases from J; junction bases left unmatched: 8. Germline CDR1 reads SQVTM; CDR2 reads ANQGSEA. The CDR3 DNA sequence: TGCAGCGTGGATGGACAGGGTCTGAATGAGCAGTTCTTC. This gives the protein CSVDGQGLNEQFF.

The rearrangement links TRBV13 to TRBJ2-7, with 8 bases fitting TRBD2. V trimming: 6 bases; J trimming: 9 bases; junction bases outside the gene matches: 4. The CDR3 covers 11 residues. Germline assignment: CDR1 PRHDT and CDR2 FYEKMQ (reference sequence). Written as DNA, the CDR3 is TGTGCCAGCAGTTACGGGGGGGCGCAGTACTTC. It translates to CASSYGGAQYF.

The chain uses TRBV29-1 and TRBJ2-5; 7 positions agree with TRBD1. V trimming: 4 bases; J trimming: 4 bases; junction bases outside the gene matches: 3. This CDR3 is 12 amino acids long. From germline, CDR1 is SQVTM and CDR2 ANQGSEA. This CDR3 reads CSVVPGGETQYF. CDR3 sequence (DNA): TGCAGCGTTGTCCCAGGGGGAGAGACCCAGTACTTC.

The chain combines TRBV5-6 with TRBJ2-1; D is unclear. Trimming cost V 6 bases and J 5 bases, with 12 bases left between them. The CDR3 has 13 amino acids. Germline assignment: CDR1 SGHDT and CDR2 YYEEEE. This chain's CDR3 is CASTGSKNNEQFF. CDR3 nucleotides: TGTGCCAGCACCGGGTCCAAAAACAATGAGCAGTTCTTC. Looking up the rest from reference TRBV5-6 and TRBJ2-1 gives the full variable domain: DAGVTQSPTHLIKTRGQQVTLRCSPKSGHDTVSWYQQALGQGPQFIFQYYEEEERQRGNFPDRFSGHQFPNYSSELNVNALLLGDSALYLCASTGSKNNEQFFGPGTRLTVL.

The chain is built from TRBV7-9 and TRBJ2-5; D is ambiguous. Germline V gene lookup returns CDR1 SEHNR and CDR2 FQNEAQ (reference sequence). This CDR3 spans 10 amino acids. Trimming stripped 10 bases from V and 3 bases from J, with 6 bases between. In DNA form, the CDR3 reads TGTGCCATCGCGGAAGAGACCCAGTACTTC. It yields the protein CAIAEETQYF.

The genes are TRBV2 and TRBJ2-1; 12 bases map to TRBD2. The junction had 16 bases not matched to a gene; V was cut back by 5 bases and J by 8 bases. Germline values: CDR1 SNHLY, CDR2 FYNNEI. The CDR3 runs 18 residues. Written as DNA, the CDR3 is TGTGCCAGCAGTAGCCGAACGGCTAGCGGGAGGGCCAAGGATGAGCAGTTCTTC. Translating it yields CASSSRTASGRAKDEQFF.

The chain recombines TRBV7-2 with TRBJ2-3; D remains ambiguous. CDR1 is SGHTA and CDR2 is FQGNSA in the germline V gene. V was shortened by 4 bases and J by 2 bases, with 13 bases between the two germline ends. This CDR3 region has 15 residues. This CDR3 is CASSWAVTNTDTQYF. DNA of the CDR3: TGTGCCAGCAGCTGGGCGGTAACCAACACAGATACGCAGTATTTT.

The sample holds a few counts of this clone. V usage is TRBV5-6 and J usage is TRBJ2-1; 7 nucleotides align to TRBD2. The V gene end was trimmed by 2 bases and the J gene end by 7 bases; junction bases not matched to a gene: 9. In germline, CDR1 is SGHDT, CDR2 YYEEEE. The CDR3 has 15 amino acids. CDR3: CASSFDQRDSNEQFF. The CDR3 bases are TGTGCCAGCAGCTTTGACCAGCGGGACTCTAATGAGCAGTTCTTC.

This clone has just one count. The CDR3 sequence: CASRLSLGELFF. The CDR3, as DNA: TGTGCCAGCAGGCTGTCACTCGGGGAGCTGTTTTTT. V and J are TRBV7-9 and TRBJ2-2, with D hard to call. Trimming left V 6 bases short and J 7 bases short, with 9 bases between. Germline V gene data show CDR1 as SEHNR and CDR2 as FQNEAQ (reference sequence). The CDR3 length is 12 residues.

This clone was detected only a few times. The chain uses TRBV29-1 and TRBJ1-4, with D unresolved. Trimming took off 6 bases at V and 7 bases at J, with 15 bases between the two ends. This CDR3 is 13 amino acids long. CDR1 is SQVTM, CDR2 ANQGSEA, per germline. The CDR3, as DNA: TGCAGCGTGTCTTGGGGTGGTACTGAAAAACTGTTTTTT. Amino acids: CSVSWGGTEKLFF.

V and J are TRBV28 and TRBJ2-5; weak D call: TRBD1 (5 bases). The CDR3 sequence is 14 residues long. Germline CDR1 and CDR2: MDHEN and SYDVKM. V lost 3 bases, J lost 5 bases, and 13 bases lay in between. The CDR3 nucleotides are TGTGCCAGCAGTTTCGCAGGCCCAGGGGAGACCCAGTACTTC. Encoded protein: CASSFAGPGETQYF.

The chain couples TRBV5-8 to TRBJ2-5, with D tentatively TRBD2 (5 bases). The end of the DNA fits TRBJ2-7 better, so the J call may be wrong. Germline V gene data show CDR1 as SGHTS and CDR2 as YDEGEE. This CDR3 contains 16 residues. For the CDR3, the DNA is TGTGCCAGCACCCGGGGAGATTCTAACCTCCCGTACGAGCAGTACTTC. Protein: CASTRGDSNLPYEQYF.

This rearrangement joins TRBV30 to TRBJ1-5; D is ambiguous. The CDR3 spans 14 residues. From germline, CDR1 is GTSNPN and CDR2 SVGIG (reference sequence). V was shortened by 3 bases and J by 4 bases, with 13 bases between the two germline ends. CDR3 nucleotide sequence: TGTGCCTGGAGCCCCGGACGGGTAAATCAGCCCCAGCATTTT. The encoded protein is CAWSPGRVNQPQHF. Full variable domain (outside the CDR3, taken from reference TRBV30 and TRBJ1-5): SQTIHQWPATLVQPVGSPLSLECTVEGTSNPNLYWYRQAAGRGLQLLFYSVGIGQISSEVPQNLSASRPQDRQFILSSKKLLLSDSGFYLCAWSPGRVNQPQHFGDGTRLSIL.

V usage is TRBV30 and J usage is TRBJ1-1, with 8 bases aligning to TRBD1. J gave up 4 bases and V 2 bases, and 12 bases lay outside the gene matches. Germline V gene data show CDR1 as GTSNPN and CDR2 as SVGIG (reference sequence). The CDR3 is made up of 16 amino acids. The CDR3 region has the DNA TGTGCCTGGAGTTCGCAGGGGGCCCTGGGGGGCACTGAAGCTTTCTTT. This codes for CAWSSQGALGGTEAFF.